What follows is one T cell receptor beta chain and its context. The antigen remains unidentified. The read falls 3 residues short of the CDR3 end, and the missing part is taken from the germline J gene. These data originate in a study of T cells in women clearing cervical HPV infection. On the study more broadly: Case blood drawn at lesion detection; control blood after infection cleared.

Data came from immunoSEQ multiplex PCR; TCRdb stores just in-frame clones and leaves some out. The sample includes 20,000 or so clones. All donors had a single incident cervical HPV16 infection, not prevalent. The V segment lost 0 bases and the J segment 8 bases; nucleotides outside the gene matches: 9. The CDR3 is made up of 16 amino acids. The germline CDR1 and CDR2 sequences are SGHNT and YYREEE (reference sequence). General study results and limits: Cases carried less TRBV6-7 than controls: approximately 0.1% versus 0.16%.

The sequencing input was blood buffy coat. The chain couples TRBV5-4 to TRBJ2-1, with 9 bases lining up with TRBD2. This clonotype was sampled from a woman between 18 and 69 years old with a cervical HPV16 infection that either progressed to CIN3+ or cleared (not recorded which). CDR3 region: CASSLDPGLATYEQFF. The part of the CDR3 DNA that was read is TGTGCCAGCAGCTTGGATCCGGGACTAGCAACTTATGAG.